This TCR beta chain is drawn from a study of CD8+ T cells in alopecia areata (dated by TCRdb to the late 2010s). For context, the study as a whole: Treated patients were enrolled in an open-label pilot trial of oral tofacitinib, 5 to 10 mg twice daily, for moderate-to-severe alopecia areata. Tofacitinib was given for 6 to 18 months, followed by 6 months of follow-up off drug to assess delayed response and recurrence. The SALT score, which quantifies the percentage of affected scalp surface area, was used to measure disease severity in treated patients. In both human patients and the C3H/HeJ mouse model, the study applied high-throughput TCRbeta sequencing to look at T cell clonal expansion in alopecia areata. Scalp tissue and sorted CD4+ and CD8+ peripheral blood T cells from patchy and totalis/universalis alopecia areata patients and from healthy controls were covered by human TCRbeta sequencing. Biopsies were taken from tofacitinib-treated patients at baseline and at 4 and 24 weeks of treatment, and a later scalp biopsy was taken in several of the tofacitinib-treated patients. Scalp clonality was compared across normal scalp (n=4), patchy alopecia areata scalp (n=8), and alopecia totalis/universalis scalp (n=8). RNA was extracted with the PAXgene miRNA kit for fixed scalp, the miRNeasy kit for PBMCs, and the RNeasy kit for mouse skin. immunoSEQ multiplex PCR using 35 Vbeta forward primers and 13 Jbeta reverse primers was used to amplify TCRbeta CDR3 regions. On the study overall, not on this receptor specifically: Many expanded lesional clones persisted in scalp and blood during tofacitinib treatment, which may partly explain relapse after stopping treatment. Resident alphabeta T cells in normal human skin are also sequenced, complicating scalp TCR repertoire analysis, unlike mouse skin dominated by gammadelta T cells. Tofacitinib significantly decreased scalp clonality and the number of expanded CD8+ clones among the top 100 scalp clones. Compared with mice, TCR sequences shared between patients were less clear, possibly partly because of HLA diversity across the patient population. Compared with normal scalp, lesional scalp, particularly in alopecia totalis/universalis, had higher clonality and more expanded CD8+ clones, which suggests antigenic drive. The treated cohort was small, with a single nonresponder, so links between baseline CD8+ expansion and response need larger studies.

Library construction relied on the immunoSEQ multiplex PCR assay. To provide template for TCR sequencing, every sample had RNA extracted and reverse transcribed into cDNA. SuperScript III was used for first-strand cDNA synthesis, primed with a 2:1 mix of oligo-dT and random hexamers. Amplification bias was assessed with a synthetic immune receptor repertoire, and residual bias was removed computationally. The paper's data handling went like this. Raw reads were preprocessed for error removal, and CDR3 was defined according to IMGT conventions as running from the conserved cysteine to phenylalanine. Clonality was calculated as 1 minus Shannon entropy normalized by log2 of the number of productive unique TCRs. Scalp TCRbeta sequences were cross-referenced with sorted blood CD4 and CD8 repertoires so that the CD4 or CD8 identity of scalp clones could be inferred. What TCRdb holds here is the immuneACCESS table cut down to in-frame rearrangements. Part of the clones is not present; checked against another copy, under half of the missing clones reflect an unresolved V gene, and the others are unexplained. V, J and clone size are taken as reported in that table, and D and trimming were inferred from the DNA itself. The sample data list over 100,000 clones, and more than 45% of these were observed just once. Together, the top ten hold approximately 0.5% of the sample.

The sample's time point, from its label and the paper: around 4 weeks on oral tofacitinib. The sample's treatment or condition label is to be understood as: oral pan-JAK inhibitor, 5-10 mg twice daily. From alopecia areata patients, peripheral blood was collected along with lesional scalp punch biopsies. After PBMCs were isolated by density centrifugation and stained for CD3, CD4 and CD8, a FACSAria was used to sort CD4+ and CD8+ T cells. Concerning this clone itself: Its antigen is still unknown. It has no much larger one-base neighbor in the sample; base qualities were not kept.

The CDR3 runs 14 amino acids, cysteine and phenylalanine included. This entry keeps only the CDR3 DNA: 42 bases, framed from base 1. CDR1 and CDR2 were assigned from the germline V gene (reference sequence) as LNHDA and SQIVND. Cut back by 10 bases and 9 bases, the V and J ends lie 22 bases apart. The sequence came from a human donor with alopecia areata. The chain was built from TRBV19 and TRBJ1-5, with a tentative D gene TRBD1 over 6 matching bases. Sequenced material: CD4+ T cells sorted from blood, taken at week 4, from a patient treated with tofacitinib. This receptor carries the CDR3 CATTDGQPFRPQHF. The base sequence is TGTGCCACCACGGACGGACAGCCTTTTAGGCCCCAGCATTTT.